One sample yielded the 21 T cell receptor beta chains listed below, sequenced in a study of T-cell memory formation after mild COVID-19. TCRdb re-called the 5' RACE reads with MiXCR, one entry per CDR3 protein. Here the sample spans approximately 490,000 distinct CDR3 sequences, about a fifth being singletons. Material for sequencing was PBMCs or a T cell subset sorted from them (not recorded which). These receptors originate from an adult woman who had mild COVID-19 (a few samples of this study predate the infection). Cell type and time point are not known.

This clonotype was counted a single time. This rearrangement joins TRBV6-4 to TRBJ2-3; either TRBD1 or TRBD2 may supply D (5 bases each). V lost 5 bases and J 8 bases, leaving 26 bases between the germline ends. Germline lookup yields CDR1 MRHNA and CDR2 SNTAGT. This CDR3 contains 17 residues. The CDR3 DNA sequence: TGTGCCAGCAGTCCCACCTATCTGGGGACCGCGATTGGTACGCAGTATTTT. Residues: CASSPTYLGTAIGTQYF.

In this sample, this clonotype turned up a few times. The chain recombines TRBV15 with TRBJ2-2; the D is unclear. The CDR3 consists of 13 residues. Germline CDR1 is LNHNV and CDR2 is YYDKDF (reference sequence). With 6 bases removed from V and 7 bases from J, the gap between germline ends came to 12 bases. CDR3 in amino acids: CATREPKGGELFF. Written as DNA, the CDR3 is TGTGCCACCAGGGAGCCTAAGGGCGGGGAGCTGTTTTTT.

The chain recombines TRBV4-2 with TRBJ1-1; D unresolved. Trimming left V 1 base short and J 0 bases short, with 9 bases between. The CDR3 sequence is 15 residues long. From germline, CDR1 is LGHNA and CDR2 YNFKEQ. In DNA form, the CDR3 reads TGTGCCAGCAGCCAAGCCAATCAAATGAACACTGAAGCTTTCTTT. Residues: CASSQANQMNTEAFF.

The gene calls are TRBV6-1 and TRBJ1-1; D not resolved. From germline, CDR1 is MNHNS and CDR2 SASEGT. The V gene lost 2 bases and the J gene lost 7 bases, with 8 bases spanning the gap. The CDR3 has 12 residues. The CDR3 region is CASSEWGSEAFF. The CDR3 nucleotides are TGTGCCAGCAGTGAATGGGGAAGTGAAGCTTTCTTT.

This chain joins TRBV5-5 and TRBJ2-2, with D possibly TRBD2 on 6 matching bases. The germline V gene has CDR1 SGHKS and CDR2 YYEKEE (reference sequence). There are 15 residues in the CDR3. V was pared by 0 bases and J by 6 bases, with 12 bases between. The CDR3 is CASSLGRGLSGELFF. CDR3 nucleotides: TGTGCCAGCAGCTTGGGGCGGGGTCTGTCCGGGGAGCTGTTTTTT.

This clonotype appeared a few times. This chain connects TRBV4-2 to TRBJ2-1, with D maybe TRBD2 (6 bases). V shed 0 bases and J shed 1 base, with 13 bases lying between them. The CDR3 length is 17 residues. CDR1 and CDR2 (germline): LGHNA, YNFKEQ. The CDR3 DNA reads TGTGCCAGCAGCCAAGATCCAGCGGGCCTATCCTACAATGAGCAGTTCTTC. Translated: CASSQDPAGLSYNEQFF.

This clonotype came up a few times. The gene calls are TRBV30 and TRBJ2-7, with TRBD1 as a possible D gene (5 bases). Trimming cost V 2 bases and J 3 bases, with 14 bases left between them. Germline CDR1 GTSNPN, CDR2 SVGIG (reference sequence). This CDR3 spans 14 amino acids. The CDR3 spells CAWSSPDSYYEQYF. CDR3 DNA: TGTGCCTGGAGTTCCCCTGACAGTTACTACGAGCAGTACTTC.

This clonotype was counted a few times. This chain connects TRBV7-8 to TRBJ2-3; 8 bases agree with TRBD1. The J segment lost 3 bases and the V segment lost 2 bases, leaving 7 bases of the junction unmatched. Looked up from germline, CDR1 is SGHVS and CDR2 is FQNEAQ. This CDR3 has 16 residues. The CDR3 is CASSLYRTGPTDTQYF. As DNA, the CDR3 is TGTGCCAGCAGCTTATACCGGACAGGGCCGACAGATACGCAGTATTTT.

At least ten counts were recorded for this clonotype. The chain links TRBV7-2 to TRBJ2-1; 15 bases align to TRBD2. With V trimmed by 1 base and J by 8 bases, 18 bases remained unmatched. The CDR3 consists of 21 residues. Germline CDR1 is SGHTA and CDR2 is FQGNSA. The CDR3 nucleotides are TGTGCCAGCAGCTTAGAACACCCTTGGACTAGCGGGGGGGGTTTTCTCGATGAGCAGTTCTTC. Its protein is CASSLEHPWTSGGGFLDEQFF.

This clonotype was seen a handful of times. The chain's CDR3 is CASSSDPPGRGGLYNEQFF. CDR3 nucleotide sequence: TGTGCCAGCAGCTCCGACCCACCCGGGCGGGGGGGCCTCTACAATGAGCAGTTCTTC. V gene TRBV7-9 combines with J gene TRBJ2-1; 9 positions match TRBD2. This CDR3 has 19 amino acids. J was trimmed by 3 bases and V by 4 bases; bases with no gene match: 16. Germline CDR1 SEHNR, CDR2 FQNEAQ (reference sequence).

The J gene is TRBJ1-2, the V gene TRBV12-3 or TRBV12-4; TRBD1 matches at 8 bases. V shed 4 bases and J 8 bases; nucleotides not matched to a gene: 6. The CDR3 length is 13 residues. CDR3 loop: CASSWTGRGGYTF. The DNA for the CDR3 is TGTGCCAGCAGTTGGACAGGGAGGGGAGGCTACACCTTC.

The rearrangement joins TRBV3-1 to TRBJ1-1; tentative D call: TRBD1 (6 bases). The V and J ends lost 4 bases and 3 bases respectively, with 12 bases between them. Germline loops: CDR1 LGHDT, CDR2 YNNKEL (reference sequence). The CDR3 runs to 14 residues. The CDR3 region is CASSRVGQYTEAFF. CDR3 nucleotides: TGTGCCAGCAGCCGAGTAGGACAGTACACTGAAGCTTTCTTT.

The CDR3 DNA reads TGTGCCAGCAGACAGACTAGCGGGAGGGCAGATACGCAGTATTTT. This gives the protein CASRQTSGRADTQYF. This chain uses TRBV12-3 or TRBV12-4 with TRBJ2-3, with 14 bases lining up with TRBD2. The CDR3 is 15 amino acids. Unmatched junction bases numbered 3, after V lost 6 bases and J lost 4 bases.

This clonotype showed up just a few times. This sequence joins TRBV20-1 and TRBJ2-1; 8 bases align to TRBD2. The germline CDR1 and CDR2 sequences are DFQATT and SNEGSKA (reference sequence). There are 14 residues in the CDR3. Trimming at V came to 6 bases and at J to 7 bases, leaving 11 bases not matched to a gene. CDR3 DNA sequence: TGCAGTGCACGCAGCGGGAGTAAGAGTAATGAGCAGTTCTTC. It codes for CSARSGSKSNEQFF.

The rearrangement joins TRBV7-6 to TRBJ2-3; maybe TRBD1 (7 bases). V lost 4 bases and J 11 bases, leaving 13 bases between the germline ends. Per the germline V gene, CDR1 is SGHVS and CDR2 is FNYEAQ. This CDR3 has 12 amino acids. This CDR3 reads CASSSQGGGQYF. CDR3 coding DNA: TGTGCCAGCAGCTCTCAGGGGGGAGGGCAGTATTTT.

The chain recombines TRBV19 with TRBJ1-3; D gene uncertain. The V gene lost 3 bases and the J gene lost 4 bases, with 10 bases spanning the gap. The length of the CDR3 is 14 residues. The germline V gene encodes CDR1 LNHDA and CDR2 SQIVND (reference sequence). CDR3: CASSIGEVGNTIYF. Written as DNA, the CDR3 is TGTGCCAGTAGTATCGGTGAGGTCGGAAACACCATATATTTT.

J is TRBJ1-4 and V is TRBV7-9; no clear D gene. CDR3 length equals 15 residues. V gave up 5 bases and J gave up 7 bases, with 17 bases separating them. Germline lookup yields CDR1 SEHNR and CDR2 FQNEAQ (reference sequence). CDR3 loop: CASSPPLGQGEKLFF. For the CDR3, the DNA is TGTGCCAGCAGCCCCCCTTTGGGCCAAGGTGAAAAACTGTTTTTT. The whole variable domain, remainder taken from reference TRBV7-9 and TRBJ1-4, is DTGVSQNPRHKITKRGQNVTFRCDPISEHNRLYWYRQTLGQGPEFLTYFQNEAQLEKSRLLSDRFSAERPKGSFSTLEIQRTEQGDSAMYLCASSPPLGQGEKLFFGSGTQLSVL.

This clonotype came up many times. Here the CDR3 DNA reads TGTGCCAGCAGCTTGGATGGTAGCGGGGTGTCGTGGAACGAGCAGTACTTC. Residues: CASSLDGSGVSWNEQYF. The V gene is TRBV5-6, the J gene TRBJ2-7; 8 nucleotides match TRBD2. The CDR3 runs to 17 residues. Germline V gene sequence: CDR1 SGHDT, CDR2 YYEEEE. The V gene end was trimmed by 0 bases and the J gene end by 5 bases; junction bases not matched to a gene: 13. The full variable domain, rest sourced from reference TRBV5-6 and TRBJ2-7, is DAGVTQSPTHLIKTRGQQVTLRCSPKSGHDTVSWYQQALGQGPQFIFQYYEEEERQRGNFPDRFSGHQFPNYSSELNVNALLLGDSALYLCASSLDGSGVSWNEQYFGPGTRLTVT.

The CDR3 loop is CASSEAGENEQYF. The CDR3 bases are TGTGCCAGCAGCGAAGCCGGCGAAAACGAGCAGTACTTC. The V call is TRBV4-2, the J call TRBJ2-7; no firm D call. The V and J ends lost 5 bases and 5 bases respectively, with 13 bases between them. The germline CDR1 and CDR2 sequences are LGHNA and YNFKEQ. The CDR3 runs 13 residues.

This clonotype has a handful of counts. V usage is TRBV19 and J usage is TRBJ1-2; D is ambiguous. Germline V gene data show CDR1 as LNHDA and CDR2 as SQIVND (reference sequence). Deletions cut 6 bases from V and 4 bases from J, with 18 bases between. The CDR3 consists of 15 residues. The CDR3 is CASRGQDRLRYGYTF. The CDR3 DNA is TGTGCCAGTAGGGGCCAGGACCGTCTTCGCTATGGCTACACCTTC.

The chain carries TRBV6-2 or TRBV6-3 and TRBJ2-1, with TRBD2 identical over 9 bases. This CDR3 region has 14 residues. Trimming removed 7 bases from V and 8 bases from J; junction bases left unmatched: 9. Germline assignment: CDR1 MNHEY and CDR2 SVGEGT. The CDR3 is CASTSWREGHEQFF. Written as DNA, the CDR3 is TGTGCCAGCACGTCCTGGCGGGAGGGCCATGAGCAGTTCTTC.